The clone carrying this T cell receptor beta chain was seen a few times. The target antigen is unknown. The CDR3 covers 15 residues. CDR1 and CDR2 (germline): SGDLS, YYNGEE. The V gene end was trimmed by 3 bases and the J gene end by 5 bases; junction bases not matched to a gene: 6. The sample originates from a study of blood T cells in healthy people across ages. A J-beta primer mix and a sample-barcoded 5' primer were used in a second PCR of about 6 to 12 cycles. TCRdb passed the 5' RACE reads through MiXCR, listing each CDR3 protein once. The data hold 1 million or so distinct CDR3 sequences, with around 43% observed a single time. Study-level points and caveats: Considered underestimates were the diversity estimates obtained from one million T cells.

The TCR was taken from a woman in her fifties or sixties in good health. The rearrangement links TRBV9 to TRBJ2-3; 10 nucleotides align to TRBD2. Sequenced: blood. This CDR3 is CASSAGRLAGDTQYF. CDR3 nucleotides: TGTGCCAGCAGCGCGGGTCGACTAGCGGGAGATACGCAGTATTTT.